This TCR beta chain derives from a study of blood T cell repertoires in COVID-19 (dated by TCRdb to 2020 to 2022). General notes on the study: The collaborator samples originated in the United States, Italy and Spain and spanned the acute and convalescent phases of COVID-19. The material from the prospective study consisted of cDNA or gDNA derived from T cells, B-cell-depleted T cells, or PBMCs. Deeply sampled blood TCRbeta repertoires from subjects exposed to, actively infected with, or recovered from COVID-19 were included in the dataset. The repertoires were released in a freely available public database intended as a resource for research on the immune response to SARS-CoV-2. The samples were drawn from two sources: the first 160 participants of the ongoing ImmuneRACE study, and fewer than 1,500 subjects contributed by 6 global collaborators. The sample metadata nearly always contained a de-identified subject ID, COVID-19 status, age in years and sex. Where available, HLA class I and class II types were obtained from metadata supplied by the sample provider rather than from assay-based typing.

On this clone: The clone's antigen remains unknown. No base quality values were provided; no much bigger clone lies one nucleotide off.

Paper-wide results and their limitations: Clinical and demographic metadata were provided uncurated, with the amount varying by source and participant.

Spanning cysteine to phenylalanine, the CDR3 consists of 16 amino acids. CDR3 DNA only is kept here, 48 bases in frame from base 1. The CDR1 and CDR2 encoded by the germline V gene are SGHNT and YENEEA. The junction carries 17 bases between V and J, which are trimmed by 5 bases and 1 base respectively. One collaborating source in Seattle enrolled patients during active infection and followed them longitudinally through the course of disease. The collaborating institutions used their own protocols to collect whole blood in K2EDTA tubes. For TCRbeta analysis, collaborators shipped samples in one of three forms: frozen whole blood, isolated PBMCs, or DNA extracted from either of those sample types. TCRbeta CDR3 regions were amplified from genomic DNA by means of the immunoSEQ Assay, a bias-controlled multiplex PCR. Processing in the source paper ran as follows. The number of nucleated cells in each sample was estimated from the amplification of reference gene primers within the assay. To quantify the absolute abundance of each unique TCRbeta CDR3 rearrangement, sequence reads were collapsed and filtered. For each sample, productive Simpson clonality was calculated as the square root of Simpson's diversity index across productive rearrangements. TCRdb provides this immuneACCESS table in a form limited to in-frame rearrangements. Some clones are lacking; in checked studies, under half of them reflect an unresolved V gene, and why the rest are absent is not known. The V and J calls and clone size were taken over from that table, and D and trimming were inferred from the DNA. This sample has hundreds of thousands of clones in its table, and 70% to 90% of those were observed once. Of the sample, roughly 0.84% is held by the ten largest clones.

This clonotype was sampled from a man between 18 and 29 years old with COVID-19, enrolled during active disease. Sequenced: peripheral blood. The chain employs TRBV11-3 and TRBJ2-5; a weak D assignment points to TRBD2 (6 bases agree). The CDR3 in this case is CASSPRRGNVQETQYF. In nucleotides, the sequence is TGTGCCAGCAGCCCCAGGCGGGGCAACGTCCAAGAGACCCAGTACTTC. Here the CDR3 is joined to the reference TRBV11-3 and TRBJ2-5 genes, and the full variable domain is: EAGVVQSPRYKIIEKKQPVAFWCNPISGHNTLYWYLQNLGQGPELLIRYENEEAVDDSQLPKDRFSAERLKGVDSTLKIQPAELGDSAVYLCASSPRRGNVQETQYFGPGTRLLVL.